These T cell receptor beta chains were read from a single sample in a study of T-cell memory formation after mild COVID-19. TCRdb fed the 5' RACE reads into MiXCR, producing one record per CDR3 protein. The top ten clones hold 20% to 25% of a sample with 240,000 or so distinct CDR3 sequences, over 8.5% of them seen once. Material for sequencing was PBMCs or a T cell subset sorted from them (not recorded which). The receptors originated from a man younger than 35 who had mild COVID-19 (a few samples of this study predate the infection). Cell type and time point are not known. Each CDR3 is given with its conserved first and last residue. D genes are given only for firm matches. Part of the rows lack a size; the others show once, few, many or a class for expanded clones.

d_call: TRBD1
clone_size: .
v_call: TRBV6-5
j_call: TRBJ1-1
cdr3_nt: TGTGCCATCCGTGGGAGCAGGGGGTCTCGCACTGAAGCTTTCTTT
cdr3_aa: CAIRGSRGSRTEAFF

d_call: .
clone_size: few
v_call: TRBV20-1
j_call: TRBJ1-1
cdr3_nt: TGCAGTGCTAGTTTCGGCACGGCTGAAGCTTTCTTT
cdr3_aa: CSASFGTAEAFF

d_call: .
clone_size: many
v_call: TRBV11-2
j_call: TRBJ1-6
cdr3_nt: TGTGCCAGCAGCTTAGCACAGGGCAATTCACCCCTCCACTTT
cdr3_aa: CASSLAQGNSPLHF

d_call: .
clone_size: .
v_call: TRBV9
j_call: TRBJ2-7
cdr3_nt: TGTGCCAGCAGCGTACAGGAGAGCTCCTACGAGCAGTACTTC
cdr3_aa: CASSVQESSYEQYF

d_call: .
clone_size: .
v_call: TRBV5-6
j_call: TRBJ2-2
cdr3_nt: TGTGCCAGCAGCTTGGGGGCCCCCGGGGAGCTGTTTTTT
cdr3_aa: CASSLGAPGELFF

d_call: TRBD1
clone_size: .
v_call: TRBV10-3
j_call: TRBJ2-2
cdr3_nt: TGTGCCATCAGTGAGTCGGACAGGGGGAGGAACACCGGGGAGCTGTTTTTT
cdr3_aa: CAISESDRGRNTGELFF

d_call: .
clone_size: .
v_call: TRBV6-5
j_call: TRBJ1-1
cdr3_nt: TGTGCCAGCAGTTACGGGGCAGATCAGAACACTGAAGCTTTCTTT
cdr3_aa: CASSYGADQNTEAFF

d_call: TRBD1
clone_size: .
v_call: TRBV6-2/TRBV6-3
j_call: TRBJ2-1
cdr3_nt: TGTGCCAGCAGTGCAGAGGGGGCATACTACAATGAGCAGTTCTTC
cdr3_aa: CASSAEGAYYNEQFF

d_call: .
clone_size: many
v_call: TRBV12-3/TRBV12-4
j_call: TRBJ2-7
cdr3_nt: TGTGCCAGCAGTCGAAGGGGGGACGAGCAGTACTTC
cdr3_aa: CASSRRGDEQYF

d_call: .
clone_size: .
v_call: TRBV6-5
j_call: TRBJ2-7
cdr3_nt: TGTGCCAGCAGTTACTCGAGGGTCCAGTCCTTCACCTACGAGCAGTACTTC
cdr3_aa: CASSYSRVQSFTYEQYF

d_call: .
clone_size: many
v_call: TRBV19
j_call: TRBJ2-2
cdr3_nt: TGTGCCAGTAGTCCGGGACCCACCACCGGGGAGCTGTTTTTT
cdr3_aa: CASSPGPTTGELFF

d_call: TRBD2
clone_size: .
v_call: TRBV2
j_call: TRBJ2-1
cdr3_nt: TGTGCCAGCAGTAGCGGGAGGGGCAATGAGCAGTTCTTC
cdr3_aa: CASSSGRGNEQFF

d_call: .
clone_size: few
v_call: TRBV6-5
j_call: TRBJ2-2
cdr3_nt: TGTGCCAGCAGTTATCTCGGCAGGTGGAAAGACACCGGGGAGCTGTTTTTT
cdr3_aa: CASSYLGRWKDTGELFF

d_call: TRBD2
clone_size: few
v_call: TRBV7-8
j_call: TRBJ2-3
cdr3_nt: TGTGCCAGCAGCTTTCTTCCTCTTCTAGCGGGGGCCACAGATACGCAGTATTTT
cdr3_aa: CASSFLPLLAGATDTQYF

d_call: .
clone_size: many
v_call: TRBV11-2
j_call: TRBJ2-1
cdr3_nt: TGTGCCAGCAGCGGGGCCATAGAGCAGTTCTTC
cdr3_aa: CASSGAIEQFF

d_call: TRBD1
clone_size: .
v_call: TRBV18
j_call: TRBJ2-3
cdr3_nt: TGTGCCAGCTCACCCAGGACAGGGGAGGCAGATACGCAGTATTTT
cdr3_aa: CASSPRTGEADTQYF

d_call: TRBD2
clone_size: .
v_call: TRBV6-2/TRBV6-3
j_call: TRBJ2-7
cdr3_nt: TGTGCCAGCAGGAGTAGCGGGGGAAAAATATACGAGCAGTACTTC
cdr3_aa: CASRSSGGKIYEQYF

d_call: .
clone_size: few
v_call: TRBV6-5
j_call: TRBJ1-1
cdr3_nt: TGTGCCAGCAGTTACCCCAGACTCGGAATGATATTT
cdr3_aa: CASSYPRLGMIF

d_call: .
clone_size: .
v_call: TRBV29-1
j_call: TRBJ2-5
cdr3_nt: TGCAGCGTTAGACAGAGCCAAGAGACCCAGTACTTC
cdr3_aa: CSVRQSQETQYF

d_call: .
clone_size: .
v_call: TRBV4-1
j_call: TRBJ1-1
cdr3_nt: TGCGCCAGCAACGAACAGGGGAACACTGAAGCTTTCTTT
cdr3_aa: CASNEQGNTEAFF

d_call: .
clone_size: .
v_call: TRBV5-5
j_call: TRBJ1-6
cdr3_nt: TGTGCCAGCAGCTTCGCAGGGGAAAGCTCCTATAATTCACCCCTCCACTTT
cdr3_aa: CASSFAGESSYNSPLHF

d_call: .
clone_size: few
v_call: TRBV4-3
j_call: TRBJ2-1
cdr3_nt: TGCGCCAGCAGCCAAGTAGCTGCGAACAATGAGCAGTTCTTC
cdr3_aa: CASSQVAANNEQFF

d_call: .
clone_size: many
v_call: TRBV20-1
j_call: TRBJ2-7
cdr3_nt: TGCAGTGCTAAGAGAAGAGGGCACGAGCAGTACTTC
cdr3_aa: CSAKRRGHEQYF

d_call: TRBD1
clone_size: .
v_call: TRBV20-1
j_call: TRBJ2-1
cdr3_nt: TGCAGTGCTAGAGATTTGGGACAGGGGCTTCTGTTCTTC
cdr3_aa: CSARDLGQGLLFF

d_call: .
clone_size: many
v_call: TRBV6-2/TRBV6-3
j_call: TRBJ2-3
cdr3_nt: TGTGCCAGCATTCCGCCCCAGGGTACCGACACAGGAGATACGCAGTATTTT
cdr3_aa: CASIPPQGTDTGDTQYF

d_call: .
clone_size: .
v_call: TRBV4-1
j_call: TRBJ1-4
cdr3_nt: TGCGCCAGCAGCCTTCCGTATGAAAAACTGTTTTTT
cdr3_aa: CASSLPYEKLFF

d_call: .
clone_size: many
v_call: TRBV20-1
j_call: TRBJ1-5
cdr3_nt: TGCAGTGGTGCGGCCGCCAATCAGCCCCAGCATTTT
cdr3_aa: CSGAAANQPQHF

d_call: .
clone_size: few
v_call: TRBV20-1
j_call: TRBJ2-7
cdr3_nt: TGCAGTGCCGCCCGGGGAGCTAGGACCTACGAGCAGTACTTC
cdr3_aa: CSAARGARTYEQYF

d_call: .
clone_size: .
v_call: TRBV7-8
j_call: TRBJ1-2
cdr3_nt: TGTGCCAGCAGCTTATCTAGGACATCCCTGCATATTTTC
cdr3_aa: CASSLSRTSLHIF

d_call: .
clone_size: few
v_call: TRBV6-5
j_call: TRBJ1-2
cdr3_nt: TGTGCCAGCAGTTACTCGGCAGGGGAAGCTGGCTACACCTTC
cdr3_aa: CASSYSAGEAGYTF

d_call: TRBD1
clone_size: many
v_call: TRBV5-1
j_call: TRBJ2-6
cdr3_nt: TGCGCCAGCAGTCCATCCACAGGGGGCTTTGGGGCCAACGTCCTGACTTTC
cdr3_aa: CASSPSTGGFGANVLTF

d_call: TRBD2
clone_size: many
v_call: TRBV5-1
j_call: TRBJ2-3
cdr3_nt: TGCGCCAGCAGCTTGGTCCTAGCGGGGGCGGGAGATACGCAGTATTTT
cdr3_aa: CASSLVLAGAGDTQYF

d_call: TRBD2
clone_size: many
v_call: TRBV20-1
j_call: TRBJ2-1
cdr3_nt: TGCAGTTCTTTAGCGGGGGGGGCCCAGATTGAGCAGTTCTTC
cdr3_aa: CSSLAGGAQIEQFF

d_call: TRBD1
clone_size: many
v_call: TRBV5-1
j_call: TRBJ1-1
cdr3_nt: TGCGCCAGCAGACGACCAGGGGGCACTGAAGCTTTCTTT
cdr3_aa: CASRRPGGTEAFF

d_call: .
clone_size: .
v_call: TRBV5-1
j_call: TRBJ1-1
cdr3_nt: TGCGCCAGCAGCCGAGCTAAGAACACTGAAGCTTTCTTT
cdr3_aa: CASSRAKNTEAFF

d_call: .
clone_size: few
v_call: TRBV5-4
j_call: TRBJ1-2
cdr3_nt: TGTGCCAGCAGCCGTGATCACAGGGACTACACCTTC
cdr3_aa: CASSRDHRDYTF

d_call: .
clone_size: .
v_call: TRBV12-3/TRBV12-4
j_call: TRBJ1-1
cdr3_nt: TGTGCCAGCAGTTTTTCTGGAGGCTATTACACTGAAGCTTTCTTT
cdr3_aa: CASSFSGGYYTEAFF

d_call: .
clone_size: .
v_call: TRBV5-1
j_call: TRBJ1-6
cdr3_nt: TGCGCCAGCAGCGCCGTAGACGCGAATTCACCCCTCCACTTT
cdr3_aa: CASSAVDANSPLHF

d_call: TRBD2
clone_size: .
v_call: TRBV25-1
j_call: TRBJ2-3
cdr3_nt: TGTGACAGCAGTGGGACTAGCGGGGGGGCCTTGGATACGCAGTATTTT
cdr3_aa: CDSSGTSGGALDTQYF

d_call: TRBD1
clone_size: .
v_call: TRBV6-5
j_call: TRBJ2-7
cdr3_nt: TGTGCCAGCAAGGGACAGGGGACATACGAGCAGTACTTC
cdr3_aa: CASKGQGTYEQYF

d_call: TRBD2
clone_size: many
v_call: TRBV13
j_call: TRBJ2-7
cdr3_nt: TGTGCCAGCAGCTTAGGCCGACTAGCGGCCGAGCAGTACTTC
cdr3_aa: CASSLGRLAAEQYF

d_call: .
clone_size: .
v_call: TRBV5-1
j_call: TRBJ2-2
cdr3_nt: TGCGCCAGCAAACCCAGCCTAAGTACGAACACCGGGGAGCTGTTTTTT
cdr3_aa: CASKPSLSTNTGELFF